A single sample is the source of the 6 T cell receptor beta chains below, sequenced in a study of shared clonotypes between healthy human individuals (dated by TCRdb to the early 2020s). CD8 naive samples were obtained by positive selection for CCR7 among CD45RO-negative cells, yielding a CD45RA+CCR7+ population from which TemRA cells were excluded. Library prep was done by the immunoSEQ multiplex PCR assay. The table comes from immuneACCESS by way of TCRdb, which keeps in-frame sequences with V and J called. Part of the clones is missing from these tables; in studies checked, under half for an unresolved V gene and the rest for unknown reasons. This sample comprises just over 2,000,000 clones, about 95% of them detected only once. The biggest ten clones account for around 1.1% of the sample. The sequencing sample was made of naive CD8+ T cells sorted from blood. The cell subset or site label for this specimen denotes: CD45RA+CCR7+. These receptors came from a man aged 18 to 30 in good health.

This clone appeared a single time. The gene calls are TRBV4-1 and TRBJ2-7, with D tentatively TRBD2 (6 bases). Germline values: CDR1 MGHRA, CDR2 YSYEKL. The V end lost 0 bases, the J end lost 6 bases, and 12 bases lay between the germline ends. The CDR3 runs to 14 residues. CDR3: CASSQDPLAPEQYF. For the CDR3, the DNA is TGCGCCAGCAGCCAAGATCCACTAGCCCCCGAGCAGTACTTC.

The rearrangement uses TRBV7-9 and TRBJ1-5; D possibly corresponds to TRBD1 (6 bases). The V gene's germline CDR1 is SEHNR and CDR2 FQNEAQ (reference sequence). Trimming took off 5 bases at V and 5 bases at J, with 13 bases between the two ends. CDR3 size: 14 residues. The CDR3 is CASSLTGWDQPQHF. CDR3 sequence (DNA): TGTGCCAGCAGCCTGACAGGATGGGATCAGCCCCAGCATTTT.

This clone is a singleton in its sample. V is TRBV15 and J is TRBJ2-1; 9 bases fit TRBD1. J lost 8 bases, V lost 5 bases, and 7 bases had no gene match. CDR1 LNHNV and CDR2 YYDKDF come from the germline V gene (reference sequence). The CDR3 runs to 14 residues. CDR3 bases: TGTGCCACCAGCGTGGGACAGGGTATCGATGAGCAGTTCTTC. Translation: CATSVGQGIDEQFF.

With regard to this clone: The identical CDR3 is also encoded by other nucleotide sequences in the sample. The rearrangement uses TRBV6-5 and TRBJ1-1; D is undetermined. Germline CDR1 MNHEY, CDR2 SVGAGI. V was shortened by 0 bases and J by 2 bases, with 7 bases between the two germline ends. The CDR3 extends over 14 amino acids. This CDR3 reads CASSYSEGNTEAFF. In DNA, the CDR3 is TGTGCCAGCAGTTACTCCGAAGGAAACACTGAAGCTTTCTTT.

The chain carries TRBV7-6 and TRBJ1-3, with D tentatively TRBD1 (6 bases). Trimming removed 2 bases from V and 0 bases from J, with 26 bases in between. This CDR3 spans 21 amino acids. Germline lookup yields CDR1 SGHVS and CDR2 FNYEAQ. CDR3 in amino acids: CASSLTLGAGSPPYSGNTIYF. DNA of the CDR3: TGTGCCAGCAGCTTAACTCTGGGGGCCGGATCCCCGCCGTACTCTGGAAACACCATATATTTT.

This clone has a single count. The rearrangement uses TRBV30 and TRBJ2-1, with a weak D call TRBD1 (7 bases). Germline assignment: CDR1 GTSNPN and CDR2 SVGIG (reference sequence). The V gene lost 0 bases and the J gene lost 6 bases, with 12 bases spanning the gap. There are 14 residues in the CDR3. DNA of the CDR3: TGTGCCTGGAGTGTCGGGCAGGGGGGCAATGAGCAGTTCTTC. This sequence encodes CAWSVGQGGNEQFF.